Following are 32 T cell receptor beta chains from one sample sequenced in a study of blood T cell repertoires in COVID-19. This table comes from immunoSEQ multiplex PCR, and its TCRdb copy is limited to in-frame clones, with some not included. The sample has around 200,000 clones, around nine tenths seen once; the top ten hold roughly 0.85%. Sequenced input: peripheral blood. All receptors come from a woman aged 18-29 years who had recovered from COVID-19.

The genes are TRBV27 and TRBJ2-1, with D possibly matching TRBD1 (5 bases). Germline values: CDR1 MNHEY, CDR2 SMNVEV (reference sequence). The ends were cut back, 3 bases at V and 6 bases at J, with 12 bases in the middle. The CDR3 length is 14 residues. DNA of the CDR3: TGTGCCAGCAGTTTGGTAGGGGCGACCAATGAGCAGTTCTTC. Its protein is CASSLVGATNEQFF.

The chain has TRBV18 and TRBJ2-5; 7 bases fit TRBD1. Per the germline V gene, CDR1 is KGHSH and CDR2 is LQKENI. This CDR3 region has 14 residues. The V and J ends lost 6 bases and 1 base, in that order; junction bases with no gene match: 5. CDR3 sequence reads: CASSTGEPQETQYF. CDR3 coding DNA: TGTGCCAGCTCTACAGGGGAGCCCCAAGAGACCCAGTACTTC.

V and J are TRBV6-6 and TRBJ2-4; no definite D call. Germline V gene data show CDR1 as MNHNY and CDR2 as SVGAGI (reference sequence). The CDR3 contains 13 residues. Trimming took off 2 bases at V and 1 base at J, with 3 bases between the two ends. The CDR3 DNA follows: TGTGCCAGCAGTTACGAGGCCAAAAACATTCAGTACTTC. Translating it yields CASSYEAKNIQYF.

J is TRBJ1-2 and V is TRBV10-3; no clear D. CDR3 length: 16 amino acids. Germline values: CDR1 ENHRY, CDR2 SYGVKD. V gave up 0 bases and J gave up 1 base, with 12 bases separating them. The CDR3 DNA sequence: TGTGCCATCAGTGAGTCTGTCTGGAGAATTAACTATGGCTACACCTTC. It specifies CAISESVWRINYGYTF.

The chain joins TRBV6-5 to TRBJ2-5, with 13 bases matching TRBD2. The CDR3 totals 15 residues. The J segment lost 4 bases and the V segment lost 5 bases, leaving 4 bases of the junction unmatched. Germline-derived CDR1 and CDR2 are MNHEY and SVGAGI. For the CDR3, the DNA is TGTGCCAGCAGTAGACTAGCGGGGGGCGTAGAGACCCAGTACTTC. Amino acid sequence: CASSRLAGGVETQYF.

This clone was detected only once. This rearrangement joins TRBV4-2 to TRBJ1-4; 7 bases align to TRBD1. The V and J ends lost 0 bases and 7 bases, in that order; junction bases with no gene match: 8. CDR1 and CDR2 (germline): LGHNA, YNFKEQ. The CDR3 consists of 16 residues. CDR3 amino acids: CASSQEWTGVSEKLFF. CDR3 nucleotide sequence: TGTGCCAGCAGCCAAGAGTGGACAGGTGTTAGTGAAAAACTGTTTTTT.

The chain combines TRBV30 with TRBJ2-7; 9 nucleotides align to TRBD1. CDR3 length equals 14 residues. Trimming removed 4 bases from V and 2 bases from J; junction bases left unmatched: 6. Germline V CDR1 and CDR2: GTSNPN, SVGIG (reference sequence). The CDR3 DNA follows: TGTGCCTGGACCCCGGGACAGGGCCCCTACGAGCAGTACGTC. It specifies CAWTPGQGPYEQYV.

V is TRBV27 and J is TRBJ2-7, with D possibly being TRBD2 (5 bases). Trimming stripped 6 bases from V and 5 bases from J, with 11 bases between. The CDR3 has 12 residues. Per the germline V gene, CDR1 is MNHEY and CDR2 is SMNVEV (reference sequence). CDR3 loop: CASSPSGHEQYF. CDR3 nucleotide sequence: TGTGCCAGCAGCCCCAGCGGACACGAGCAGTACTTC.

The CDR3 DNA reads as TGTGCCAGCAGCCCGGACAGGGGGAATGAAGCTGGAAACACCATATATTTT. This codes for CASSPDRGNEAGNTIYF. The chain joins TRBV11-3 to TRBJ1-3, with 10 bases lining up with TRBD1. The germline gives CDR1 SGHNT, CDR2 YENEEA. This CDR3 has 17 amino acids. Trimming took 5 bases from V and 2 from J; bases not matched to a gene: 9.

V and J are TRBV19 and TRBJ2-1; D is perhaps TRBD1 (6 bases). The CDR3 is made up of 14 amino acids. With 2 bases removed from V and 4 bases from J, the gap between germline ends came to 9 bases. The germline V gene has CDR1 LNHDA and CDR2 SQIVND (reference sequence). The CDR3 loop is CASSIWQGYNEQFF. The DNA of the CDR3 is TGTGCCAGTAGTATATGGCAGGGGTACAATGAGCAGTTCTTC.

CDR3 region: CASRIRALEGNTEAFF. CDR3 sequence (DNA): TGTGCAAGTCGCATTAGAGCTCTAGAAGGGAACACTGAAGCTTTCTTT. The chain is built from TRBV12-2 and TRBJ1-1. TRBV12-2 is deemed a pseudogene. This CDR3 contains 16 residues.

The table lists this clone with a count of one. The CDR3 DNA sequence: TGTGCCAGCAGCCGAATGGACAAGTTACATCAGCCCCAGCATTTT. Translating gives CASSRMDKLHQPQHF. This rearrangement joins TRBV9 to TRBJ1-5, with D tentatively TRBD1 (5 bases). The CDR3 sequence is 15 residues long. V dropped 4 bases and J dropped 5 bases, with 16 bases sitting between them. Looked up from germline, CDR1 is SGDLS and CDR2 is YYNGEE.

The V gene is TRBV5-6, the J gene TRBJ1-2; D is undetermined. Germline-derived CDR1 and CDR2 are SGHDT and YYEEEE. There are 12 residues in the CDR3. The V and J ends lost 0 bases and 4 bases respectively, with 4 bases between them. CDR3 sequence: CASSLGVYGYTF. DNA for the CDR3: TGTGCCAGCAGCTTGGGCGTCTATGGCTACACCTTC.

The CDR3 DNA reads TGTGCCAGCAGCGCAGGGTTCACCTACGAGCAGTACGTC. This sequence encodes CASSAGFTYEQYV. The chain recombines TRBV5-6 with TRBJ2-7, with a possible D match to TRBD1 (5 bases). V was shortened by 4 bases and J by 2 bases, with 10 bases between the two germline ends. The CDR3 extends over 13 amino acids. The germline V gene encodes CDR1 SGHDT and CDR2 YYEEEE.

The rearrangement links TRBV11-2 to TRBJ2-7, with 7 nucleotides matching TRBD1. The trim removed 3 bases at V and 4 bases at J, leaving 3 bases unmatched. Germline V gene sequence: CDR1 SGHAT, CDR2 FQNNGV. CDR3 length: 13 residues. The CDR3 region is CASSLGQSYEQYF. The CDR3 DNA is TGTGCCAGCAGCTTGGGACAGTCTTACGAGCAGTACTTC. The full variable domain, completed using reference TRBV11-2 and TRBJ2-7, is EAGVAQSPRYKIIEKRQSVAFWCNPISGHATLYWYQQILGQGPKLLIQFQNNGVVDDSQLPKDRFSAERLKGVDSTLKIQPAKLEDSAVYLCASSLGQSYEQYFGPGTRLTVT.

The gene calls are TRBV7-3 and TRBJ2-3; weak D call: TRBD1 (6 bases). Germline assignment: CDR1 SGHTA and CDR2 FQGTGA. The CDR3 loop spans 16 amino acids. The V end was cut by 1 base, the J end by 4 bases, with 15 bases between. CDR3 coding DNA: TGTGCCAGCAGCTTAAGGGCACAGGGCTCGGCAGATACGCAGTATTTT. Translated, it gives CASSLRAQGSADTQYF. The full variable domain, its missing parts supplied by reference TRBV7-3 and TRBJ2-3, is GAGVSQTPSNKVTEKGKYVELRCDPISGHTALYWYRQSLGQGPEFLIYFQGTGAADDSGLPNDRFFAVRPEGSVSTLKIQRTERGDSAVYLCASSLRAQGSADTQYFGPGTRLTVL.

This clone was counted once. The J gene is TRBJ2-5, the V gene TRBV9; no definite D call. CDR1 is SGDLS, CDR2 YYNGEE, per germline. The CDR3 is 16 residues long. V was clipped by 0 bases and J by 1 base, with 13 bases between them. The chain's CDR3 is CASSVGLDRSQETQYF. Written as DNA, the CDR3 is TGTGCCAGCAGCGTAGGCCTGGATCGGAGCCAAGAGACCCAGTACTTC.

The V call is TRBV18, the J call TRBJ2-5; maybe TRBD2 (6 bases). Germline CDR1 reads KGHSH; CDR2 reads LQKENI. The CDR3 consists of 14 residues. The V and J ends lost 6 bases and 4 bases respectively, with 15 bases between them. The CDR3 coding sequence is TGTGCCAGCTCTCCGGGGCAGGGAGGAGAGACCCAGTACTTC. Encoded protein: CASSPGQGGETQYF.

Here the CDR3 DNA reads TGTGCCACCAACAGGGGTCCTGGAAACACCATATATTTT. This gives the protein CATNRGPGNTIYF. The V gene is TRBV18, the J gene TRBJ1-3, with 7 bases that match TRBD1. The ends lost 10 bases at V and 2 bases at J; junction bases unmatched: 5. The germline gives CDR1 KGHSH, CDR2 LQKENI. This CDR3 spans 13 amino acids.

The gene calls are TRBV7-3 and TRBJ2-1; possibly TRBD1 for D (5 bases). V was shortened by 8 bases and J by 0 bases, with 11 bases between the two germline ends. There are 14 residues in the CDR3. CDR1 is SGHTA and CDR2 is FQGTGA in the germline V gene. Written as DNA, the CDR3 is TGTGCCAGCTCCGACAGTCACTCCTACAATGAGCAGTTCTTC. Amino acids: CASSDSHSYNEQFF.

The chain uses TRBV4-1 and TRBJ1-2; the match to TRBD1 covers 8 bases. J gave up 7 bases and V 0 bases, and 4 bases lay outside the gene matches. This CDR3 comprises 14 residues. CDR1 MGHRA and CDR2 YSYEKL come from the germline V gene. DNA of the CDR3: TGCGCCAGCAGCCAAGACCCAGGGGGCTCTGGCTACACCTTC. Translation gives CASSQDPGGSGYTF.

The gene calls are TRBV11-1 and TRBJ1-2; D unclear. Germline V gene sequence: CDR1 SGHAT, CDR2 FQDESV (reference sequence). Trimming cost V 5 bases and J 8 bases, with 15 bases left between them. This CDR3 has 13 residues. Here the CDR3 reads CASSPERATGYTF. The CDR3 DNA is TGTGCCAGCAGCCCCGAGAGAGCGACCGGCTACACCTTC.

V usage is TRBV12-5 and J usage is TRBJ1-2; perhaps TRBD1 as D (5 bases). This CDR3 has 16 residues. Germline CDR1 LGHNT, CDR2 FRNRAP. Deletions cut 0 bases from V and 8 bases from J, with 19 bases between. The DNA of the CDR3 is TGTGCTAGTGGTTTGGTACTCAGGGACCCGGGGGGGGGCTACACCTTC. Translating it yields CASGLVLRDPGGGYTF.

The chain has TRBV6-2 or TRBV6-3 and TRBJ2-7; the match to TRBD2 covers 11 bases. V lost 0 bases to trimming and J lost 5 bases; unmatched junction nucleotides: 6. Germline CDR1 reads MNHEY; CDR2 reads SVGEGT. The CDR3 totals 16 residues. As DNA, the CDR3 is TGTGCCAGCAGTTACTCGGCCTCTAGCGGGAGGAACGAGCAGTACGTC. It is translated as CASSYSASSGRNEQYV.

J is TRBJ2-5 and V is TRBV18; 9 bases align to TRBD1. The CDR3 runs 14 residues. Germline V lookup: CDR1 KGHSH, CDR2 LQKENI. J gave up 5 bases and V 4 bases, and 5 bases lay outside the gene matches. The CDR3: CASSLQGAVETQYF. CDR3 nucleotides: TGTGCCAGCTCACTACAGGGGGCGGTGGAGACCCAGTACTTC.

The chain is built from TRBV2 and TRBJ2-5; TRBD2 matches 9 bases. The CDR3 has 16 residues. The germline V gene has CDR1 SNHLY and CDR2 FYNNEI. The V and J ends lost 7 bases and 2 bases, in that order; junction bases with no gene match: 11. The CDR3 spells CASNGLAGDLQETQYF. The CDR3 bases are TGTGCCAGCAACGGGTTAGCGGGGGATCTACAAGAGACCCAGTACTTC.

This clone was detected only once. The chain links TRBV29-1 to TRBJ1-2; D perhaps matches TRBD1 (6 bases). Germline CDR1 reads SQVTM; CDR2 reads ANQGSEA. V was clipped by 6 bases and J by 4 bases, with 9 bases between them. The CDR3 length is 11 residues. The CDR3 DNA reads as TGCAGCGTACAGGACAGCTATGGCTACACCTTC. It specifies CSVQDSYGYTF.

This chain uses TRBV4-3 with TRBJ2-5; 11 bases are shared with TRBD2. The length of the CDR3 is 17 residues. CDR1 is LGHNA, CDR2 YSLEER, per germline. J gave up 5 bases and V 0 bases, and 8 bases lay outside the gene matches. In DNA form, the CDR3 reads TGCGCCAGCAGCCAAGACCGTAGCGGGGGGGCGGATGAGACCCAGTACTTC. Its protein product is CASSQDRSGGADETQYF.

The chain carries TRBV20-1 and TRBJ2-3, with unresolved D. Germline V CDR1 and CDR2: DFQATT, SNEGSKA (reference sequence). The CDR3 has 11 amino acids. Trimming left V 8 bases short and J 6 bases short, with 12 bases between. CDR3 DNA: TGCAGTCCGACTTCGGAGGATACGCAGTATTTT. Translation gives CSPTSEDTQYF.

This rearrangement joins TRBV7-9 to TRBJ1-1; the D is unclear. Germline-derived CDR1 and CDR2 are SEHNR and FQNEAQ (reference sequence). The CDR3 has 12 residues. Between the trimmed V and J ends, which lost 2 bases and 5 bases, there was a span of 6 bases. The CDR3 here is CASSLQRTEAFF. The DNA for the CDR3 is TGTGCCAGCAGCTTACAGCGGACTGAAGCTTTCTTT.

The chain joins TRBV7-9 to TRBJ2-5, with D tentatively TRBD1 (5 bases). The ends were cut back, 1 base at V and 2 bases at J, with 8 bases in the middle. CDR3 size: 14 residues. Germline values: CDR1 SEHNR, CDR2 FQNEAQ (reference sequence). CDR3 DNA sequence: TGTGCCAGCAGCTTAGTCGACAGACAAGAGACCCAGTACTTC. Translated, it gives CASSLVDRQETQYF.

The V gene is TRBV3-1 (or the pseudogene TRBV3-2), the J gene TRBJ2-3; possible D gene TRBD2, 6 bases. Germline-derived CDR1 and CDR2 are LGHDT and YNNKEL (reference sequence). Trimming took off 3 bases at V and 6 bases at J, with 13 bases between the two ends. The CDR3 consists of 14 residues. CDR3 loop: CASSHAGGADTQYF. CDR3 nucleotide sequence: TGTGCCAGCAGCCATGCCGGAGGGGCGGATACGCAGTATTTT.